This T cell receptor beta chain appears in the sequencing data of a study of molecular identifiers for immune sequencing clone quantification. Overall study findings and caveats: Clones that exceeded 20 RNA copies held over 98% of effector molecules, yet under 1% in naive cells.

TCRdb passed the PCR reads through MiXCR, listing each CDR3 protein once. The sample lists about 500,000 distinct CDR3 sequences, 25% occurring once. In its sample, this clonotype was seen a few times. Its antigen is currently unknown. CDR1 and CDR2 (germline): MNHEY, SMNVEV (reference sequence). The CDR3 has 18 amino acids. V shed 2 bases and J 5 bases; nucleotides not matched to a gene: 9. The sequenced sample consisted of naive CD8+ T cells from blood, with Jurkat cell RNA spiked in. This sample's subset: FACS-sorted CD8+CD4-CCR7+CD45RA+ naive T cells. The chain has TRBV27 and TRBJ2-2; 12 nucleotides line up with TRBD1. The sequence derives from a human donor in good health. Some libraries in this study had Jurkat cell RNA spiked in. DNA for the CDR3: TGTGCCAGCAGTTTAACCAGTGGGACAGGGGGCAGGACCGGGGAGCTGTTTTTT. Its translation is CASSLTSGTGGRTGELFF.